A single T cell receptor beta chain is shown here with its context. No antigen is known for it. The record originates from a study of cytomegalovirus exposure and HLA in healthy donors. Study outcomes and limitations: The study listed 150 to 200 cytomegalovirus-associated TCR beta chains.

Between the trimmed V and J ends, which lost 6 bases and 5 bases, there was a span of 14 bases. This CDR3 spans 14 amino acids. Per germline, CDR1 MNHGY and CDR2 SVAAGI. The primer mix had 60 Vbeta and 13 Jbeta primers. This table comes from immunoSEQ multiplex PCR, and its TCRdb copy is limited to in-frame clones, with some not included. The sample records 120,000 or so clones, approximately 78% being singletons. The source is a man aged 35 to 55 in good health and CMV-seronegative. The chain combines TRBV6-9 with TRBJ1-5; D not certain. The specimen was PBMCs. As DNA, the CDR3 is TGTGCCAGCAGCCTGGAAGAGGACTATCAGCCCCAGCATTTT. Protein: CASSLEEDYQPQHF.